Sequencing of this TCR beta chain was carried out in a study of glioma-infiltrating T cells. TCR alpha and beta CDR3 regions were amplified from RNA using iRepertoire nested multiplex PCR. Input was 100-400 ng of tissue mRNA or PBMC total RNA. TCRdb called the multiplex PCR reads again in MiXCR, with one record for every CDR3 protein. This table has around 130,000 distinct CDR3 sequences, about 25% appearing once. Findings and limits, study-wide: Non-neoplastic patients had below-expected tissue-blood divergence, while all gliomas exceeded expectation. Only very few CDR3 sequences appeared in both tissue and blood.

Turning to this clonotype: What it recognizes is unknown.

The germline V and J ends were trimmed by 7 bases and 0 bases, with 15 bases remaining between them. Germline-derived CDR1 and CDR2 are SGHRS and YFSETQ. This CDR3 spans 15 amino acids. The origin of this receptor is a human donor with low-grade glioma or glioblastoma, undergoing nonglioma brain surgery, or in good health (not recorded which). Sequencing was done on a sample of glioma tissue, nonneoplastic brain tissue, or PBMCs (not recorded which). This rearrangement joins TRBV5-1 to TRBJ2-3; no reliable D call. The CDR3 coding sequence is TGCGCCAGCTGTGAGAGTCCCACTAGCACAGATACGCAGTATTTT. Translating it yields CASCESPTSTDTQYF.